This T cell receptor (beta chain) derives from a study of T cells in Graves' hyperthyroidism and ophthalmopathy. RNA transcripts served as the template for amplifying TCR beta CDR3 regions. Initially, a first-round RT-PCR of the TCR CDR3 employed the HTBI primer set. TCRdb reprocessed the multiplex PCR reads via MiXCR and lists one record per CDR3 protein. The sample holds some 350,000 distinct CDR3 sequences; 15% to 18% are singletons and the top ten take 25% to 35%. This TCR came from a young woman with Graves' hyperthyroidism that later progressed to Graves' ophthalmopathy. Specimen: blood.

CDR3 nucleotides: TGTGCCAGCAGTTACGGGACAGGGGCGGGTCCCGGGGAGCTGTTTTTT. Translation: CASSYGTGAGPGELFF. The rearrangement joins TRBV6-2 or TRBV6-3 to TRBJ2-2, with 10 bases identical to TRBD1. This CDR3 is 16 amino acids long. CDR1 is MNHEY, CDR2 SVGEGT, per germline. J lost 6 bases, V lost 2 bases, and 6 bases had no gene match.